The 10 T cell receptor beta chains reported below all come from one sample, sequenced in a study of OX40 agonist ivuxolimab in advanced cancers. The library was generated by the immunoSEQ multiplex PCR assay. Drawn from immuneACCESS, this table holds only the in-frame rearrangements with V and J called that TCRdb kept. Clones are partly lost; checked studies trace under half to an unresolved V gene and leave the rest unexplained. Here the sample has tens of thousands of clones; more than 70% occur a single time. The ten largest account for over 0.2% of the sample. This specimen was CD4+ or CD8+ T cells sorted from blood, taken in a trial of the OX40 agonist ivuxolimab. Every receptor here comes from an adult with an advanced solid tumor such as melanoma, head and neck, liver or kidney cancer.

This clone has only one observation. CDR3 region: CASSEAGGGAYEQYF. CDR3 nucleotides: TGTGCCAGCAGTGAAGCGGGAGGAGGAGCCTACGAGCAGTACTTC. V gene TRBV6-1 combines with J gene TRBJ2-7; a possible D gene is TRBD2 (6 bases). The CDR3 loop spans 15 amino acids. Trimming removed 0 bases from V and 2 bases from J, with 11 bases in between. In germline, CDR1 is MNHNS, CDR2 SASEGT.

V gene TRBV28 combines with J gene TRBJ1-6; D is unresolved. The CDR3 contains 13 residues. Trimming pared 2 bases from V and 11 bases from J, leaving 10 bases between. CDR1 and CDR2 from the germline V gene are MDHEN and SYDVKM. The CDR3 is CASSLLSPTPLHF. CDR3 nucleotide sequence: TGTGCCAGCAGTTTACTATCCCCCACACCCCTCCACTTT.

The gene calls are TRBV10-3 and TRBJ1-6; D might be TRBD1 (5 bases). Trimming took off 0 bases at V and 10 bases at J, with 13 bases between the two ends. This CDR3 has 15 amino acids. The germline V gene encodes CDR1 ENHRY and CDR2 SYGVKD. This CDR3 is CAISESLGARSPLHF. The CDR3 region has the DNA TGTGCCATCAGTGAGTCGTTAGGGGCGCGCTCACCCCTCCACTTT.

In its sample, this clone was seen a few times. V gene TRBV19 combines with J gene TRBJ1-6, with D maybe TRBD1 (5 bases). The CDR3 runs to 15 residues. Trimming left V 6 bases short and J 12 bases short, with 21 bases between. Germline V lookup: CDR1 LNHDA, CDR2 SQIVND (reference sequence). CDR3 in DNA: TGTGCCAGTAGCACGTTAGATGGACACCTTCAACCCCTCCACTTT. This sequence encodes CASSTLDGHLQPLHF.

The count of this clone is one. The chain has TRBV10-3 and TRBJ1-2, with TRBD1 identical over 7 bases. The junction had 5 bases not matched to a gene; V was cut back by 1 base and J by 0 bases. The CDR3 length is 16 residues. Germline loops: CDR1 ENHRY, CDR2 SYGVKD. CDR3 protein: CAISEFQGQPNYGYTF. The CDR3 DNA reads as TGTGCCATCAGTGAGTTCCAGGGACAGCCTAACTATGGCTACACCTTC.

In its sample, this clone was seen once. The chain links TRBV7-9 to TRBJ2-7; D not resolved. V lost 3 bases and J lost 6, with 9 bases in between. The V gene's germline CDR1 is SEHNR and CDR2 FQNEAQ (reference sequence). The CDR3 extends over 12 amino acids. In DNA, the CDR3 is TGTGCCAGCAGCTTCAGCTACTCCGAGCAGTACGTC. It codes for CASSFSYSEQYV.

The chain links TRBV6-1 to TRBJ1-2, with D unclear. Germline CDR1 MNHNS, CDR2 SASEGT. V was cut by 6 bases and J by 1 base, with 9 bases left in between. The CDR3 loop spans 13 amino acids. The CDR3 coding sequence is TGTGCCAGCAGGACGGGGAATAACTATGGCTACACCTTC. Its protein is CASRTGNNYGYTF.

The chain links TRBV5-1 to TRBJ1-1, with 8 bases fitting TRBD1. J lost 3 bases, V lost 1 base, and 5 bases had no gene match. Germline V lookup: CDR1 SGHRS, CDR2 YFSETQ. The CDR3 length is 15 residues. CDR3 bases: TGCGCCAGCAGCTTGATGGGACAGGTAGACACTGAAGCTTTCTTT. It specifies CASSLMGQVDTEAFF.

The rearrangement joins TRBV6-1 to TRBJ1-1, with D perhaps TRBD1 (6 bases). V was cut by 4 bases and J by 0 bases, with 15 bases left in between. CDR3 length: 16 amino acids. Germline V CDR1 and CDR2: MNHNS, SASEGT. CDR3 sequence (DNA): TGTGCCAGCAGTGCACGAACCAGGGGAATGAACACTGAAGCTTTCTTT. Protein product: CASSARTRGMNTEAFF.

This clone was seen only a few times. V is TRBV5-1 and J is TRBJ2-5, with 8 nucleotides matching TRBD1. J lost 5 bases, V lost 4 bases, and 13 bases had no gene match. The CDR3 loop spans 16 amino acids. Germline CDR1 reads SGHRS; CDR2 reads YFSETQ. CDR3 region: CASSPRTGLSRETQYF. CDR3 bases: TGCGCCAGCAGCCCCCGGACAGGGCTTTCTCGTGAGACCCAGTACTTC. Complete variable domain (other parts from reference TRBV5-1 and TRBJ2-5): KAGVTQTPRYLIKTRGQQVTLSCSPISGHRSVSWYQQTPGQGLQFLFEYFSETQRNKGNFPGRFSGRQFSNSRSEMNVSTLELGDSALYLCASSPRTGLSRETQYFGPGTRLLVL.